These 6 T cell receptor beta chains were all obtained from the same sample, sequenced in a study of blood T cell repertoires in COVID-19. Using immunoSEQ multiplex PCR, the repertoire was profiled, and TCRdb retains in-frame clones only, with some absent. Here the sample spans approximately 140,000 clones, 84% being singletons. The source material was peripheral blood. All receptors derive from a man aged 25 to 45 with COVID-19, enrolled during active disease.

V gene TRBV7-6 combines with J gene TRBJ1-1, with TRBD1 matching over 8 bases. This CDR3 comprises 18 residues. CDR1 is SGHVS and CDR2 is FNYEAQ in the germline V gene. V lost 2 bases, J lost 3 bases, and 14 bases stayed unmatched. The CDR3 region is CASSLYGRQGALDTEAFF. In nucleotides, the CDR3 is TGTGCCAGCAGCTTATATGGGAGGCAGGGGGCTCTCGACACTGAAGCTTTCTTT. Based on the CDR3 plus reference TRBV7-6 and TRBJ1-1, the full variable domain is GAGVSQSPRYKVTKRGQDVALRCDPISGHVSLYWYRQALGQGPEFLTYFNYEAQQDKSGLPNDRFSAERPEGSISTLTIQRTEQRDSAMYRCASSLYGRQGALDTEAFFGQGTRLTVV.

The CDR3 sequence is CASRGLARNNEQFF. The CDR3 bases are TGTGCCAGCAGGGGACTAGCGCGAAACAATGAGCAGTTCTTC. The gene calls are TRBV2 and TRBJ2-1, with TRBD2 matching 10 bases. The V and J ends lost 6 bases and 5 bases, in that order; junction bases with no gene match: 4. There are 14 residues in the CDR3. CDR1 SNHLY and CDR2 FYNNEI come from the germline V gene.

The genes are TRBV6-2 or TRBV6-3 and TRBJ1-1, with D possibly TRBD1 on 5 matching bases. This CDR3 has 17 residues. Germline V CDR1 and CDR2: MNHEY, SVGEGT. The V gene lost 4 bases and the J gene lost 0 bases, with 18 bases spanning the gap. The DNA for the CDR3 is TGTGCCAGCAGTTTCAACCGGGGGAAGGGCATGAACACTGAAGCTTTCTTT. This codes for CASSFNRGKGMNTEAFF.

The chain is built from TRBV2 and TRBJ1-5; 12 bases align to TRBD1. The CDR3 spans 17 residues. The J segment lost 7 bases and the V segment lost 5 bases, leaving 12 bases of the junction unmatched. Per germline, CDR1 SNHLY and CDR2 FYNNEI. CDR3 in amino acids: CASSQGTGGLLWQPQHF. Written as DNA, the CDR3 is TGTGCCAGCAGTCAGGGGACAGGGGGCCTCCTTTGGCAGCCCCAGCATTTT.

This clone was observed once. The chain combines TRBV7-9 with TRBJ1-1, with 7 positions matching TRBD1. The CDR3 spans 14 residues. Germline loops: CDR1 SEHNR, CDR2 FQNEAQ (reference sequence). V shed 3 bases and J 1 base; nucleotides not matched to a gene: 2. The CDR3 loop reads CASSLGTANTEAFF. CDR3 sequence (DNA): TGTGCCAGCAGCTTGGGGACAGCGAACACTGAAGCTTTCTTT.

A few counts support this clone. The chain carries TRBV28 and TRBJ1-1; no reliable D call. In germline, CDR1 is MDHEN, CDR2 SYDVKM. The CDR3 has 11 residues. Trimming removed 5 bases at V and 10 bases at J, with 11 bases between. The CDR3 sequence is CASSLMYGAFF. The DNA of the CDR3 is TGTGCCAGCAGTCTAATGTACGGAGCTTTCTTT.